These T cell receptor beta chains were read from a single sample in a study of blood T cell repertoires in COVID-19. Profiling relied on immunoSEQ multiplex PCR, and the TCRdb table lists in-frame clones only, not all of them. This table holds roughly 70,000 clones, about four fifths found once. The sample consisted of peripheral blood. The receptor set was obtained from a human donor in a cohort sampled during active COVID-19. Each CDR3 is given with its conserved first and last residue.

v_gene	CDR3aa
TRBV7-2	CASSQSPGTGYGYTF
TRBV5-1	CASSLARDRSVDTQYF
TRBV19	CASSIGTGAVFTGELFF
TRBV7-6	CASSLEGLAIYEQYF
TRBV6-4	CASRTSGVDNEQFF
TRBV5-5	CASSWLAGRYNEQFF
TRBV6-5	CASRGQENQPQHF
TRBV6-5	CASSYSRTGGDEQFF
TRBV7-9	CASSLLETGELFF
TRBV5-1	CASSLAGGGQGAYEQYF
TRBV6-5	CASSQDRGNSPLHF
TRBV30	CAWSRARVNNSPLHF
TRBV5-1	CASSLSLAGGREQFF
TRBV30	CAWSSHSSYNEQFF
TRBV28	CASSPGQGTSSYNSPLHF
TRBV18	CASSPTASGRADTQYF